The 28 T cell receptor beta chains reported below all come from one sample, sequenced in a study of blood T cell repertoires in COVID-19 (dated by TCRdb to the early 2020s). The protocol used for the library was the immunoSEQ multiplex PCR assay. The immuneACCESS repertoire file appears here via TCRdb, limited to in-frame rearrangements. These files lack a portion of the clones; in checked studies, under half of the deficit traces to unresolved V genes, and the cause of the others is not known. Here the sample has 150,000 to 200,000 clones; roughly 80% occur a single time. The ten largest clones capture approximately 15% of the sample. Sequenced: peripheral blood. Receptors were obtained from a man between 60 and 75 years old with active or convalescent COVID-19.

The rearrangement uses TRBV18 and TRBJ1-4; D is ambiguous. V lost 4 bases, J lost 4 bases, and 13 bases lay in between. The CDR3 runs to 15 residues. Germline V CDR1 and CDR2: KGHSH, LQKENI. CDR3: CASSQGGGFNEKLFF. The CDR3 DNA reads TGTGCCAGCTCACAGGGCGGAGGCTTTAATGAAAAACTGTTTTTT.

The chain recombines TRBV6-2 or TRBV6-3 with TRBJ2-7, with D perhaps TRBD2 (6 bases). CDR3 size: 12 residues. CDR1 is MNHEY, CDR2 SVGEGT, per germline. V gave up 6 bases and J gave up 7 bases, with 13 bases separating them. In DNA, the CDR3 is TGTGCCAGCAGCCGCGCCGGAGGGGAGCAGTACTTC. Amino acid sequence: CASSRAGGEQYF.

This rearrangement joins TRBV2 to TRBJ2-1, with D maybe TRBD1 (5 bases). Looked up from germline, CDR1 is SNHLY and CDR2 is FYNNEI. V was pared by 5 bases and J by 7 bases, with 12 bases between. The CDR3 length is 13 residues. The CDR3 nucleotides are TGTGCCAGCAGTCCAGACAGCGCAAATGAGCAGTTCTTC. Its protein product is CASSPDSANEQFF.

The rearrangement joins TRBV6-5 to TRBJ2-5, with 11 bases fitting TRBD2. The CDR3 is made up of 14 amino acids. The trim removed 5 bases at V and 5 bases at J, leaving 4 bases unmatched. Germline CDR1 reads MNHEY; CDR2 reads SVGAGI. The CDR3 DNA sequence: TGTGCCAGCAGTCCTAGCGGGGGGAGGGAGACCCAGTACTTC. This sequence encodes CASSPSGGRETQYF.

This sequence joins TRBV5-5 and TRBJ2-7; no clear D. The germline gives CDR1 SGHKS, CDR2 YYEKEE (reference sequence). With 6 bases removed from V and 1 base from J, the gap between germline ends came to 17 bases. The length of the CDR3 is 15 residues. The CDR3 nucleotides read TGTGCCAGCACCCTTGGTGCTACCATATCCTACGAGCAGTACTTC. Translated: CASTLGATISYEQYF.

The chain joins TRBV7-9 to TRBJ1-3; weak D call: TRBD1 (6 bases). The CDR3 runs 15 residues. CDR1 is SEHNR, CDR2 FQNEAQ, per germline (reference sequence). Trimming pared 5 bases from V and 9 bases from J, leaving 20 bases between. This chain's CDR3 is CASSRVSPGAGTIYF. As DNA, the CDR3 is TGTGCCAGCAGCCGGGTCAGCCCAGGGGCAGGCACCATATATTTT.

The V and J genes are TRBV7-3 and TRBJ1-2, with 7 bases lining up with TRBD1. With V trimmed by 0 bases and J by 6 bases, 4 bases remained unmatched. Germline lookup yields CDR1 SGHTA and CDR2 FQGTGA. The CDR3 length is 14 residues. Here the CDR3 DNA reads TGTGCCAGCAGCTTAACCACCAGGGGGGATGGCTACACCTTC. Protein: CASSLTTRGDGYTF.

The V call is TRBV3-1 (or the pseudogene TRBV3-2), the J call TRBJ2-2; TRBD1 matches 9 bases. The CDR3 has 13 amino acids. Germline V lookup: CDR1 LGHDT, CDR2 YNNKEL (reference sequence). V was pared by 4 bases and J by 6 bases, with 0 bases of the junction left unmatched. Here the CDR3 DNA reads TGTGCCAGCAGCCGGACAGGGGCCGGGGAGCTGTTTTTT. It codes for CASSRTGAGELFF.

The V and J genes are TRBV6-5 and TRBJ2-2; D possibly corresponds to TRBD1 (5 bases). Germline lookup yields CDR1 MNHEY and CDR2 SVGAGI. Deletions cut 6 bases from V and 14 bases from J, with 13 bases between. CDR3 size: 11 residues. For the CDR3, the DNA is TGTGCCAGCAGACACTCAGGGTACCTGTTTTTT. Amino acid sequence: CASRHSGYLFF.

This chain links TRBV7-3 with TRBJ2-2; 11 nucleotides align to TRBD2. The V and J ends lost 0 bases and 4 bases, in that order; junction bases with no gene match: 7. The CDR3 spans 18 residues. CDR1 is SGHTA, CDR2 FQGTGA, per germline. CDR3 sequence (DNA): TGTGCCAGCAGCTTAACTGGGCTAGCGGGAGGCGCCACCGGGGAGCTGTTTTTT. Its translation: CASSLTGLAGGATGELFF. The full variable domain, in which reference TRBV7-3 and TRBJ2-2 provide the parts outside the CDR3, is GAGVSQTPSNKVTEKGKYVELRCDPISGHTALYWYRQSLGQGPEFLIYFQGTGAADDSGLPNDRFFAVRPEGSVSTLKIQRTERGDSAVYLCASSLTGLAGGATGELFFGEGSRLTVL.

This chain links TRBV12-3 or TRBV12-4 with TRBJ2-4; D may be TRBD1 (6 bases). Trimming cost V 5 bases and J 13 bases, with 18 bases left between them. CDR3 length equals 13 residues. The CDR3 reads CASSLTGPNFQYF. DNA of the CDR3: TGTGCCAGCAGTCTGACAGGTCCAAATTTCCAGTACTTC.

The rearrangement joins TRBV5-8 to TRBJ2-2, with D tentatively TRBD2 (5 bases). This CDR3 is built from 13 residues. The germline V and J ends were trimmed by 0 bases and 7 bases, with 7 bases remaining between them. In germline, CDR1 is SGHTS, CDR2 YDEGEE. CDR3 amino acids: CASSLELVGELFF. CDR3 DNA sequence: TGTGCCAGCAGCTTGGAACTAGTCGGGGAGCTGTTTTTT.

The chain links TRBV7-9 to TRBJ2-5; D possibly corresponds to TRBD2 (6 bases). Between the trimmed V and J ends, which lost 5 bases and 3 bases, there was a span of 19 bases. The CDR3 runs to 16 residues. CDR1 is SEHNR and CDR2 is FQNEAQ in the germline V gene (reference sequence). In DNA, the CDR3 is TGTGCCAGCAGCCCCCCCTGGGGGGAGAAAGAAGAGACCCAGTACTTC. It translates to CASSPPWGEKEETQYF.

The V call is TRBV7-2, the J call TRBJ2-1; 9 bases align to TRBD1. There are 12 residues in the CDR3. V dropped 8 bases and J dropped 7; count of bases not matched to a gene: 3. The germline V gene has CDR1 SGHTA and CDR2 FQGNSA. The CDR3 coding sequence is TGTGCCAGCGGACAGGGGAGGAATGAGCAGTTCTTC. Its translation: CASGQGRNEQFF. Looking up the rest from reference TRBV7-2 and TRBJ2-1 gives the full variable domain: GAGVSQSPSNKVTEKGKDVELRCDPISGHTALYWYRQSLGQGLEFLIYFQGNSAPDKSGLPSDRFSAERTGGSVSTLTIQRTQQEDSAVYLCASGQGRNEQFFGPGTRLTVL.

The rearrangement uses TRBV6-1 and TRBJ1-6; tentative D call: TRBD1 (6 bases). The CDR3 is made up of 16 amino acids. Per the germline V gene, CDR1 is MNHNS and CDR2 is SASEGT. V lost 2 bases to trimming and J lost 12 bases, with 20 bases between them. The CDR3 DNA reads TGTGCCAGCAGTGAAAAGGCCAGGGGAGGGGGATTACCCCTCCACTTT. Amino acids: CASSEKARGGGLPLHF.

V is TRBV7-8 and J is TRBJ2-7, with a possible D match to TRBD1 (6 bases). This CDR3 comprises 15 residues. Germline loops: CDR1 SGHVS, CDR2 FQNEAQ. The V gene lost 0 bases and the J gene lost 3 bases, with 12 bases spanning the gap. CDR3 loop: CASSLATGSNYEQYF. The CDR3 DNA sequence: TGTGCCAGCAGCTTAGCTACAGGGTCCAACTACGAGCAGTACTTC.

This clone turned up a few times. This chain links TRBV28 with TRBJ1-2, with D possibly TRBD1 on 5 matching bases. Germline V gene data show CDR1 as MDHEN and CDR2 as SYDVKM. The CDR3 runs 15 residues. Deletions cut 5 bases from V and 3 bases from J, with 16 bases between. Here the CDR3 reads CASSQSQGRDYGYTF. DNA of the CDR3: TGTGCCAGCAGTCAATCCCAGGGAAGGGACTATGGCTACACCTTC.

This clone has more than one count but fewer than ten. The chain combines TRBV5-1 with TRBJ1-1, with no clear D. The CDR3 sequence is 14 residues long. Looked up from germline, CDR1 is SGHRS and CDR2 is YFSETQ. V lost 3 bases, J lost 1 base, and 10 bases lay in between. This CDR3 is CASSYSTRNTEAFF. The CDR3 DNA is TGCGCCAGCAGCTACTCGACACGGAACACTGAAGCTTTCTTT.

The chain uses TRBV4-1 and TRBJ2-2, with 10 bases matching TRBD2. The CDR3 is made up of 17 amino acids. Unmatched junction bases numbered 6, after V lost 4 bases and J lost 1 base. The V gene's germline CDR1 is MGHRA and CDR2 YSYEKL. The CDR3 DNA reads as TGCGCCAGCAGCCTATGGACTAGCGGAGTGAACACCGGGGAGCTGTTTTTT. Its protein is CASSLWTSGVNTGELFF.

This clone showed up just a few times. V is TRBV27 and J is TRBJ1-4, with D possibly matching TRBD1 (6 bases). V lost 4 bases to trimming and J lost 4 bases, with 13 bases between them. The V gene's germline CDR1 is MNHEY and CDR2 SMNVEV (reference sequence). There are 15 residues in the CDR3. The CDR3 reads CASSSPGQHNEKLFF. DNA of the CDR3: TGTGCCAGCAGTTCCCCAGGACAGCATAATGAAAAACTGTTTTTT.

The chain is built from TRBV2 and TRBJ1-5, with TRBD1 as a possible D gene (5 bases). Germline loops: CDR1 SNHLY, CDR2 FYNNEI. The CDR3 runs to 15 residues. V lost 2 bases to trimming and J lost 5 bases, with 13 bases between them. Here the CDR3 DNA reads TGTGCCAGCAGTGAACACAGGAGAATTGATCAGCCCCAGCATTTT. This codes for CASSEHRRIDQPQHF.

The V gene is TRBV7-8, the J gene TRBJ2-2; D call uncertain. There are 16 residues in the CDR3. Germline lookup yields CDR1 SGHVS and CDR2 FQNEAQ. V dropped 1 base and J dropped 3 bases, with 12 bases sitting between them. CDR3 sequence: CASSLVATLHTGELFF. As DNA, the CDR3 is TGTGCCAGCAGCTTAGTGGCGACACTTCACACCGGGGAGCTGTTTTTT. Drawing the rest from reference TRBV7-8 and TRBJ2-2, the complete variable domain is GAGVSQSPRYKVAKRGQDVALRCDPISGHVSLFWYQQALGQGPEFLTYFQNEAQLDKSGLPSDRFFAERPEGSVSTLKIQRTQQEDSAVYLCASSLVATLHTGELFFGEGSRLTVL.

This clone was seen a few times. This chain connects TRBV2 to TRBJ1-1; no reliable D call. The CDR3 length is 13 residues. V lost 2 bases and J lost 0, with 4 bases in between. Germline V gene lookup returns CDR1 SNHLY and CDR2 FYNNEI. The CDR3 DNA reads as TGTGCCAGCAGTGAATACTTGAACACTGAAGCTTTCTTT. It yields the protein CASSEYLNTEAFF.

This chain uses TRBV14 with TRBJ2-3; no definite D call. This CDR3 spans 15 amino acids. Germline CDR1 reads SGHDN; CDR2 reads FVKESK. The V end was cut by 2 bases, the J end by 4 bases, with 13 bases between. This chain's CDR3 is CASSQKRITADTQYF. CDR3 DNA sequence: TGTGCCAGCAGCCAAAAAAGAATAACGGCAGATACGCAGTATTTT.

The chain combines TRBV5-1 with TRBJ2-1; 8 bases are shared with TRBD1. The J segment lost 1 base and the V segment lost 0 bases, leaving 0 bases of the junction unmatched. There are 15 residues in the CDR3. Germline V gene lookup returns CDR1 SGHRS and CDR2 YFSETQ. CDR3 nucleotides: TGCGCCAGCAGCTTGGGGACAGGGTCCTACAATGAGCAGTTCTTC. This codes for CASSLGTGSYNEQFF.

The chain couples TRBV7-9 to TRBJ2-7; 9 positions agree with TRBD1. The CDR3 runs 15 residues. Germline CDR1 and CDR2: SEHNR and FQNEAQ (reference sequence). Trimming removed 6 bases from V and 3 bases from J; junction bases left unmatched: 9. In DNA, the CDR3 is TGTGCCAGCAGTCCGTCGGGACAGGGTAACTACGAGCAGTACTTC. Translation: CASSPSGQGNYEQYF.

Points on this clone: Other DNA variants within this sample encode the same CDR3. This chain uses TRBV27 with TRBJ2-7; D is undetermined. V lost 6 bases and J 1 base, leaving 10 bases between the germline ends. The germline V gene encodes CDR1 MNHEY and CDR2 SMNVEV (reference sequence). This CDR3 has 13 residues. The CDR3 loop reads CASSLSGSYEQYF. The CDR3 nucleotides are TGTGCCAGCAGCCTTTCGGGTTCCTACGAGCAGTACTTC.

This chain links TRBV28 with TRBJ2-7; 10 nucleotides match TRBD1. The CDR3 is 16 amino acids. The V and J ends lost 3 bases and 3 bases, in that order; junction bases with no gene match: 8. Germline values: CDR1 MDHEN, CDR2 SYDVKM. The DNA for the CDR3 is TGTGCCAGCAGTTTGTTGGGGACAGGGGCCAACTACGAGCAGTACTTC. Its translation: CASSLLGTGANYEQYF. Full variable domain (remainder filled in from reference TRBV28 and TRBJ2-7): DVKVTQSSRYLVKRTGEKVFLECVQDMDHENMFWYRQDPGLGLRLIYFSYDVKMKEKGDIPEGYSVSREKKERFSLILESASTNQTSMYLCASSLLGTGANYEQYFGPGTRLTVT.